This record covers a single T cell receptor beta chain. What it binds is not known. The data are from a study of T cell responses to AZD1222 COVID-19 vaccine. Study-level findings and limits: Reportedly, nearly half the spike-specific TCRs target unmutated variant regions. Donors were largely white British and mainly female; clonal diversity was possibly underestimated.

Method: immunoSEQ multiplex PCR; TCRdb's copy keeps in-frame clones and lacks some. The sample carries about 140,000 clones, approximately 90% recorded once. Trimming stripped 4 bases from V and 4 bases from J, with 8 bases between. The CDR3 runs to 12 residues. Germline V gene data show CDR1 as SQVTM and CDR2 as ANQGSEA. The chain uses TRBV29-1 and TRBJ1-5; D is unresolved. This material consisted of peripheral blood, taken on day 0 of AZD1222 vaccination. The TCR originated in an adult in good health. The CDR3 here is CSVAGPNQPQHF. The CDR3 DNA reads as TGCAGCGTTGCTGGCCCGAATCAGCCCCAGCATTTT.